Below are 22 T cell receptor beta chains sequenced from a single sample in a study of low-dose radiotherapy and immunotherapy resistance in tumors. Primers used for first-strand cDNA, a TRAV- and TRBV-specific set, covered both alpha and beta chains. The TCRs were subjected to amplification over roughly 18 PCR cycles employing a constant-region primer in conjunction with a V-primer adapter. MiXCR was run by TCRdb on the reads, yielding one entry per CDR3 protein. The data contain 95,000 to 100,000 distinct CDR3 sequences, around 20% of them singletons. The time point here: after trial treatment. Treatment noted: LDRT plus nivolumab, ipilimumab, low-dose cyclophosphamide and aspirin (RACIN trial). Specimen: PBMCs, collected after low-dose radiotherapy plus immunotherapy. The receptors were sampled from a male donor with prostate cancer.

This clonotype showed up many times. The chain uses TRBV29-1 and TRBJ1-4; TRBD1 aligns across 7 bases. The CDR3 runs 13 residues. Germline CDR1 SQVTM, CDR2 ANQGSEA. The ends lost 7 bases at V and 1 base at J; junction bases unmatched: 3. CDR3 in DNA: TGCAGCGGTGGGGACAGAACTAATGAAAAACTGTTTTTT. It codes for CSGGDRTNEKLFF. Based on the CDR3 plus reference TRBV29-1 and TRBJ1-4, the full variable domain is SAVISQKPSRDICQRGTSLTIQCQVDSQVTMMFWYRQQPGQSLTLIATANQGSEATYESGFVIDKFPISRPNLTFSTLTVSNMSPEDSSIYLCSGGDRTNEKLFFGSGTQLSVL.

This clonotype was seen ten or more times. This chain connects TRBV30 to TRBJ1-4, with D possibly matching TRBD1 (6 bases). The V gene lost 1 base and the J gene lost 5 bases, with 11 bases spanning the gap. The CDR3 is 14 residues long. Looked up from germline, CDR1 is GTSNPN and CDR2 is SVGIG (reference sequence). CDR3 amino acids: CAWSGGAPNEKLFF. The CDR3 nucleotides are TGTGCCTGGAGTGGGGGGGCACCGAATGAAAAACTGTTTTTT.

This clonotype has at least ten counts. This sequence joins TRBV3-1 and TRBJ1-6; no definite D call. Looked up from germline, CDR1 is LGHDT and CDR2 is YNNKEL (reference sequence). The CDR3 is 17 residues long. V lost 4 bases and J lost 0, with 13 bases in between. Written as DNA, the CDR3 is TGTGCCAGCAGCCCGACGGACGGAAGCTCCTATAATTCACCCCTCCACTTT. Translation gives CASSPTDGSSYNSPLHF.

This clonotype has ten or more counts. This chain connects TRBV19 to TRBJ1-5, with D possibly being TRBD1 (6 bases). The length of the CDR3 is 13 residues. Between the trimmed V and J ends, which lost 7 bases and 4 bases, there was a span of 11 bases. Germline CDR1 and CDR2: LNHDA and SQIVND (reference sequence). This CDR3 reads CASTRTVNQPQHF. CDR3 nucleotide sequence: TGTGCCAGTACGAGGACAGTTAATCAGCCCCAGCATTTT. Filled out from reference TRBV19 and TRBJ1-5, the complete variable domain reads DGGITQSPKYLFRKEGQNVTLSCEQNLNHDAMYWYRQDPGQGLRLIYYSQIVNDFQKGDIAEGYSVSREKKESFPLTVTSAQKNPTAFYLCASTRTVNQPQHFGDGTRLSIL.

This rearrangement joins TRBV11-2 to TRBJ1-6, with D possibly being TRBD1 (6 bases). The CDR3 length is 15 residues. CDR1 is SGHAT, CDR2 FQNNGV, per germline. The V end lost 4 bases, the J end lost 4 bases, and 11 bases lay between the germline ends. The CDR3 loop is CASSWDNLYNSPLHF. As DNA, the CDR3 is TGTGCCAGCAGCTGGGACAACTTGTATAATTCACCCCTCCACTTT.

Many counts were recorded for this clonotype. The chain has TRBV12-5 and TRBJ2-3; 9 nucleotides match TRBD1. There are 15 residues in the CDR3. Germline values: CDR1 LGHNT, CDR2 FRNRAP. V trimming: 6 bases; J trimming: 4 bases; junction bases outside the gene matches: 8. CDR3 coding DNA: TGTGCTAGTGGGCCGGGACAGGGAACCCCAGATACGCAGTATTTT. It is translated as CASGPGQGTPDTQYF.

The CDR3 loop reads CASSEGTSLRELFF. CDR3 in DNA: TGTGCCAGCAGTGAAGGGACTAGCCTTAGGGAGCTGTTTTTT. The chain joins TRBV2 to TRBJ2-2, with TRBD2 identical over 8 bases. CDR1 SNHLY and CDR2 FYNNEI come from the germline V gene. This CDR3 is built from 14 residues. J was trimmed by 9 bases and V by 1 base; bases with no gene match: 4.

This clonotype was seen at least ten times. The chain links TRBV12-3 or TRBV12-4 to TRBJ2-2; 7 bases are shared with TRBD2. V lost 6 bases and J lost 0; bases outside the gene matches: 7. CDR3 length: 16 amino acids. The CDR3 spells CASSHNGGTNTGELFF. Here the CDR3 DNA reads TGTGCCAGCAGCCACAACGGGGGGACGAACACCGGGGAGCTGTTTTTT.

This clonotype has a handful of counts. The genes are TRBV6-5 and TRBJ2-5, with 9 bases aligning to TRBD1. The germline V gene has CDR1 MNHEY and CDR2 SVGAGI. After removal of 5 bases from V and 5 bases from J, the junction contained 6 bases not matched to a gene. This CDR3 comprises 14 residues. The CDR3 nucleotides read TGTGCCAGCAGTCCAGGACAGGGGATCGAGACCCAGTACTTC. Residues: CASSPGQGIETQYF.

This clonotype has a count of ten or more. As DNA, the CDR3 is TGTGCCAGCGGAGCGGGGGGCCCCGGAAACATTCAGTACTTC. This codes for CASGAGGPGNIQYF. The chain joins TRBV2 to TRBJ2-4; 9 nucleotides line up with TRBD2. The ends lost 8 bases at V and 6 bases at J; junction bases unmatched: 8. The germline gives CDR1 SNHLY, CDR2 FYNNEI. The CDR3 consists of 14 residues.

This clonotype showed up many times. The CDR3 region is CAISESQGSPLHF. Written as DNA, the CDR3 is TGTGCCATCAGTGAGTCCCAGGGTTCACCCCTCCACTTT. The rearrangement joins TRBV10-3 to TRBJ1-6; tentatively, D is TRBD1 (5 bases). Germline V gives CDR1 ENHRY, CDR2 SYGVKD. The CDR3 has 13 amino acids. Trimming stripped 0 bases from V and 9 bases from J, with 6 bases between.

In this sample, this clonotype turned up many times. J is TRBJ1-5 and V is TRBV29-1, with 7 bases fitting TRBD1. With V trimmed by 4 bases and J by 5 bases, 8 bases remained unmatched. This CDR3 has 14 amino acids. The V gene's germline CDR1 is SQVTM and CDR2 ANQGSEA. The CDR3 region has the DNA TGCAGCGTTGTTTTAGGCCAGGGGGATCAGCCCCAGCATTTT. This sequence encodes CSVVLGQGDQPQHF.

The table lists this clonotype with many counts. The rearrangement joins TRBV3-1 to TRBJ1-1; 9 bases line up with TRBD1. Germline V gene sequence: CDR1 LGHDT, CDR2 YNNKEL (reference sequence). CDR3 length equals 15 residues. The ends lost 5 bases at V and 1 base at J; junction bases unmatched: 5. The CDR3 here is CASSGRDRENTEAFF. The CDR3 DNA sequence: TGTGCCAGCAGCGGAAGGGACAGGGAGAACACTGAAGCTTTCTTT.

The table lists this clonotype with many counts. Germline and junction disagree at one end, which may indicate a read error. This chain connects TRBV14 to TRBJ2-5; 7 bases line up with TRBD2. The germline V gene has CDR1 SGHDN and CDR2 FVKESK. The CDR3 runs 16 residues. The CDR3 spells CASIQDGTSVQETQYF. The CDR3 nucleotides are TGTGCCAGCATCCAAGATGGCACTAGCGTCCAAGAGACCCAGTACTTC.

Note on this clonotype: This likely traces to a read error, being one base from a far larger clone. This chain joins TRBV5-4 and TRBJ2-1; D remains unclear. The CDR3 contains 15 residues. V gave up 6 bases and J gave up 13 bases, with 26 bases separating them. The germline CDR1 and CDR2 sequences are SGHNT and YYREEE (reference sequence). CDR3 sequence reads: CASTVSLSEQETQFF. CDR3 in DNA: TGTGCCAGCACCGTGAGCTTATCCGAACAAGAGACCCAGTTCTTC.

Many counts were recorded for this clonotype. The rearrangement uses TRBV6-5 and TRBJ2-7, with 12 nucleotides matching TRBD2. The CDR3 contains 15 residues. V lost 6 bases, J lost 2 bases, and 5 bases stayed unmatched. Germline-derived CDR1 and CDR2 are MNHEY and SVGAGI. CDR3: CASSPTSGGPYEQYF. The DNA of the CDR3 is TGTGCCAGCAGCCCGACTAGCGGGGGACCCTACGAGCAGTACTTC.

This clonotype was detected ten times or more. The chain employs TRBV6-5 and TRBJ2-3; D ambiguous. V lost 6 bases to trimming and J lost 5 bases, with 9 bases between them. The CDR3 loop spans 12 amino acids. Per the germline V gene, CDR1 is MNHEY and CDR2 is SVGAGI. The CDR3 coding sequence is TGTGCCAGCAGGGCTTTAGGAGATACGCAGTATTTT. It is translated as CASRALGDTQYF.

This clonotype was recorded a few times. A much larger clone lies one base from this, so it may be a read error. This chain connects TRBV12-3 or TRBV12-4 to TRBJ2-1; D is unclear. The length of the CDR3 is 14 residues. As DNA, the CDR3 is TGTGTCAGCAGTTTAGTGTTGGGGTACAATGAGCAGTTCTTC. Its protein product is CVSSLVLGYNEQFF.

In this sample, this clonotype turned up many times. The CDR3 spells CSARSGTGGNYGYTF. CDR3 nucleotides: TGCAGTGCCAGGTCCGGGACCGGCGGGAACTATGGCTACACCTTC. The chain has TRBV20-1 and TRBJ1-2, with D maybe TRBD1 (5 bases). CDR3 length equals 15 residues. In germline, CDR1 is DFQATT, CDR2 SNEGSKA (reference sequence). The V gene lost 6 bases and the J gene lost 2 bases, with 19 bases spanning the gap.

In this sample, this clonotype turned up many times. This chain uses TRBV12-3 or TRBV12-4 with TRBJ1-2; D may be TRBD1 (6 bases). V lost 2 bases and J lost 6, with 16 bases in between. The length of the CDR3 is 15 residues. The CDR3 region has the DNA TGTGCCAGCAGTTTAAGGGAAGAGGGGGGCCATGGCTACACCTTC. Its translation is CASSLREEGGHGYTF.

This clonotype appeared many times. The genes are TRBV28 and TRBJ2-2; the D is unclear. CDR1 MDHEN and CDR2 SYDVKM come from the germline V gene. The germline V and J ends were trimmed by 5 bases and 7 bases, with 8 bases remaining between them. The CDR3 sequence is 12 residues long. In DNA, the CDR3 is TGTGCCAGCAGTCCTCAACACGGGGAGCTGTTTTTT. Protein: CASSPQHGELFF. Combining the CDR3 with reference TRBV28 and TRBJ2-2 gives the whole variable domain DVKVTQSSRYLVKRTGEKVFLECVQDMDHENMFWYRQDPGLGLRLIYFSYDVKMKEKGDIPEGYSVSREKKERFSLILESASTNQTSMYLCASSPQHGELFFGEGSRLTVL.

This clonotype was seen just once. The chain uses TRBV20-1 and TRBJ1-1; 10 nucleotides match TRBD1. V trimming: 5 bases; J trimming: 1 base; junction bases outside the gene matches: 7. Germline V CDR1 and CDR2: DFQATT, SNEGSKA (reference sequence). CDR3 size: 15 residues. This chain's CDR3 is CSASRGTGENTEAFF. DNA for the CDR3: TGCAGTGCTTCTCGGGGGACAGGGGAGAACACTGAAGCTTTCTTT.